This entry concerns a single T cell receptor (beta chain). The target antigen is unknown. Production of TCR beta cDNA relied on 5'RACE template switching with UMIs. From the 5' RACE reads, TCRdb lists one entry per CDR3 protein and no DNA. The table gives 150,000 to 160,000 distinct CDR3 sequences; the top ten clones make up more than 35% of it. The data originate from a study of T cells expressing NK-cell markers. Findings and caveats of the study: The study found dominant NKG2C+ clonotypes at about 1.0-7.0% of CD8+ T cells in six donors.

The TCR was taken from a woman aged 45 to 65 in good health. The sample taken for sequencing was blood T cells: a sorted CD56 or NKG2C T cell subset, CD4+ or CD8+ T cells, or bulk PBMC T cells (not recorded which).

This chain's CDR3 is CSVEDWTVQETQYF. V usage is TRBV29-1 and J usage is TRBJ2-5. The germline V gene has CDR1 SQVTM and CDR2 ANQGSEA. The CDR3 has 14 amino acids. Looking up the rest from reference TRBV29-1 and TRBJ2-5 gives the full variable domain: SAVISQKPSRDICQRGTSLTIQCQVDSQVTMMFWYRQQPGQSLTLIATANQGSEATYESGFVIDKFPISRPNLTFSTLTVSNMSPEDSSIYLCSVEDWTVQETQYFGPGTRLLVL.